The 17 T cell receptor beta chains below were found in one sample sequenced in a study of T cells after yellow fever vaccination. TCRdb ran MiXCR on the 5' RACE reads and lists one entry per CDR3 protein. Of under 200,000 distinct CDR3 sequences listed, around 7% are singletons. The sample consisted of CD4+ T cells sorted from PBMCs, taken 5 to 6 days after the first yellow fever vaccination. These receptors came from a man between 18 and 29 years old who received the YFV17D yellow fever vaccine.

This clonotype was detected many times. The chain has TRBV6-5 and TRBJ2-1, with D perhaps TRBD1 (5 bases). Germline CDR1 reads MNHEY; CDR2 reads SVGAGI. This CDR3 spans 13 amino acids. V lost 6 bases and J 8 bases, leaving 14 bases between the germline ends. CDR3 amino acids: CASSPQGSHEQFF. CDR3 nucleotides: TGTGCCAGCAGCCCCCAGGGTAGCCATGAGCAGTTCTTC.

A word on this clonotype: This may arise from a read error, as a much more abundant clone is one base away. This rearrangement joins TRBV7-2 to TRBJ1-5; 10 nucleotides line up with TRBD1. Trimming at V came to 4 bases and at J to 7 bases, leaving 7 bases not matched to a gene. Germline V CDR1 and CDR2: SGHTA, FQGNSA. This CDR3 spans 15 amino acids. CDR3 in amino acids: CASSSMDRGEQPQHF. CDR3 DNA: TGTGCCAGCAGCTCGATGGACAGGGGGGAGCAGCCCCAGCATTTT.

The V gene is TRBV5-4, the J gene TRBJ2-3; D is tentatively TRBD1 or TRBD2 (5 bases each). CDR1 and CDR2 (germline): SGHNT, YYREEE (reference sequence). Trimming left V 4 bases short and J 4 bases short, with 16 bases between. CDR3 size: 15 residues. CDR3 bases: TGTGCCAGCAGCCAGGGACGGTCGGAGGCAGATACGCAGTATTTT. Encoded protein: CASSQGRSEADTQYF.

This clonotype was found a few times. The CDR3 DNA sequence: TGTGCCAGCAGCCCGGGGACAGGGGATGGCTATGGCTACACCTTC. Amino acids: CASSPGTGDGYGYTF. The chain carries TRBV7-3 and TRBJ1-2, with 10 bases aligning to TRBD1. V trimming: 5 bases; J trimming: 4 bases; junction bases outside the gene matches: 7. CDR1 SGHTA and CDR2 FQGTGA come from the germline V gene. The CDR3 loop spans 15 amino acids.

This clonotype was detected ten times or more. The chain recombines TRBV11-2 with TRBJ1-5; unclear D gene. Trimming took off 5 bases at V and 4 bases at J, with 9 bases between the two ends. CDR3 length equals 13 residues. The germline CDR1 and CDR2 sequences are SGHAT and FQNNGV. The chain's CDR3 is CASSREENQPQHF. The DNA of the CDR3 is TGTGCCAGCAGCCGTGAGGAGAATCAGCCCCAGCATTTT.

The J gene is TRBJ2-1, the V gene TRBV9; no firm D call. Germline V gene data show CDR1 as SGDLS and CDR2 as YYNGEE. This CDR3 has 14 amino acids. Between the trimmed V and J ends, which lost 0 bases and 4 bases, there was a span of 8 bases. The CDR3 is CASSVEHNYNEQFF. In DNA form, the CDR3 reads TGTGCCAGCAGCGTAGAACATAATTACAATGAGCAGTTCTTC.

As concerns this clonotype: This sequence may be a read error, since a much larger clone differs from it by one base. The rearrangement uses TRBV20-1 and TRBJ2-5; TRBD2 matches 10 bases. The length of the CDR3 is 14 residues. Germline lookup yields CDR1 DFQATT and CDR2 SNEGSKA (reference sequence). Trimming cost V 6 bases and J 5 bases; bases outside gene matches: 9. The CDR3 region is CSAARAGGHETQYF. CDR3 coding DNA: TGCAGTGCCGCGCGAGCGGGGGGGCACGAGACCCAGTACTTC.

The sample holds many counts of this clonotype. The gene calls are TRBV18 and TRBJ2-1; D call uncertain. V lost 2 bases and J 0 bases, leaving 8 bases between the germline ends. The V gene's germline CDR1 is KGHSH and CDR2 LQKENI. The CDR3 has 15 residues. This chain's CDR3 is CASSPVGNSYNEQFF. CDR3 coding DNA: TGTGCCAGCTCACCAGTAGGCAACTCCTACAATGAGCAGTTCTTC. Looking up the rest from reference TRBV18 and TRBJ2-1 gives the full variable domain: NAGVMQNPRHLVRRRGQEARLRCSPMKGHSHVYWYRQLPEEGLKFMVYLQKENIIDESGMPKERFSAEFPKEGPSILRIQQVVRGDSAAYFCASSPVGNSYNEQFFGPGTRLTVL.

This chain joins TRBV5-4 and TRBJ2-3; 7 nucleotides align to TRBD1. With V trimmed by 5 bases and J by 2 bases, 5 bases remained unmatched. Germline V gene sequence: CDR1 SGHNT, CDR2 YYREEE (reference sequence). CDR3 length equals 14 residues. The CDR3 here is CASRLGQDTDTQYF. CDR3 DNA: TGTGCCAGCAGGCTCGGACAGGACACAGATACGCAGTATTTT.

This clonotype showed up many times. This rearrangement joins TRBV12-3 or TRBV12-4 to TRBJ1-1; weak D call: TRBD1 (5 bases). Trimming shortened V by 2 bases and J by 3 bases, and 7 bases separated the two germline ends. The CDR3 runs 13 residues. The CDR3 DNA is TGTGCCAGCAGTTTAATGGGGGACACTGAAGCTTTCTTT. This sequence encodes CASSLMGDTEAFF.

This chain uses TRBV6-1 with TRBJ1-3; D remains unclear. This CDR3 region has 14 residues. Trimming removed 0 bases from V and 1 base from J, with 4 bases in between. In germline, CDR1 is MNHNS, CDR2 SASEGT. This CDR3 reads CASSEAGSGNTIYF. The DNA of the CDR3 is TGTGCCAGCAGTGAAGCAGGGTCTGGAAACACCATATATTTT.

This clonotype was observed a handful of times. This chain links TRBV7-2 with TRBJ2-2; D is undetermined. The germline CDR1 and CDR2 sequences are SGHTA and FQGNSA. The CDR3 is 16 residues long. V gave up 1 base and J gave up 3 bases, with 12 bases separating them. The CDR3 nucleotides read TGTGCCAGCAGCTTAGTCGCAGCAAAAGACACCGGGGAGCTGTTTTTT. Its translation: CASSLVAAKDTGELFF. The full variable domain, in which reference TRBV7-2 and TRBJ2-2 provide the parts outside the CDR3, is GAGVSQSPSNKVTEKGKDVELRCDPISGHTALYWYRQSLGQGLEFLIYFQGNSAPDKSGLPSDRFSAERTGGSVSTLTIQRTQQEDSAVYLCASSLVAAKDTGELFFGEGSRLTVL.

This clonotype was counted many times. This sequence joins TRBV5-1 and TRBJ2-7; perhaps TRBD1 as D (5 bases). The CDR3 sequence is 13 residues long. The V and J ends lost 4 bases and 2 bases respectively, with 10 bases between them. Looked up from germline, CDR1 is SGHRS and CDR2 is YFSETQ. CDR3 amino acids: CASSPGSAYEQYF. The CDR3 nucleotides are TGCGCCAGCAGCCCAGGGTCGGCCTACGAGCAGTACTTC.

In this sample, this clonotype turned up many times. CDR3 protein: CASSIWTGRAYEQYV. The DNA for the CDR3 is TGTGCCAGCAGCATTTGGACAGGTAGGGCCTACGAGCAGTACGTC. V and J are TRBV5-6 and TRBJ2-7, with TRBD1 matching 7 bases. The ends lost 4 bases at V and 2 bases at J; junction bases unmatched: 9. Germline V gene sequence: CDR1 SGHDT, CDR2 YYEEEE. The CDR3 spans 15 residues.

This clonotype has at least ten counts. V usage is TRBV6-5 and J usage is TRBJ1-4, with 7 bases matching TRBD1. The CDR3 extends over 14 amino acids. The V gene end was trimmed by 2 bases and the J gene end by 7 bases; junction bases not matched to a gene: 4. Germline assignment: CDR1 MNHEY and CDR2 SVGAGI. The DNA of the CDR3 is TGTGCCAGCAGTTACCAGACAGGGTCTGAAAAACTGTTTTTT. Encoded protein: CASSYQTGSEKLFF.

This clonotype was detected ten times or more. The chain uses TRBV10-3 and TRBJ2-5; D is tentatively TRBD1 or TRBD2 (5 bases each). Trimming cost V 8 bases and J 3 bases, with 7 bases left between them. CDR1 and CDR2 from the germline V gene are ENHRY and SYGVKD. The CDR3 is made up of 11 amino acids. The CDR3 DNA reads TGTGCCATCGGGGGAGAAGAGACCCAGTACTTC. Protein: CAIGGEETQYF.

This clonotype was seen a handful of times. The gene calls are TRBV28 and TRBJ1-2; 11 nucleotides align to TRBD1. The CDR3 contains 13 residues. Germline CDR1 reads MDHEN; CDR2 reads SYDVKM. Germline trimming cut 8 bases from V and 4 bases from J; bases unmatched to any gene: 3. Written as DNA, the CDR3 is TGTGCCAGCGGTGGACAGGGGGCCTATGGCTACACCTTC. This translates into CASGGQGAYGYTF.